These T cell receptor beta chains were read from a single sample in a study of post-analysis software for immune sequencing data. TCRdb itself ran the PCR reads through MiXCR, one entry per CDR3 protein. The data show about 540,000 distinct CDR3 sequences, with approximately 31% seen just once and 5% to 6% held by the top ten. Sequenced input: blood. The receptor source for this set is a girl aged 2-17 years with multiple sclerosis. Each CDR3 is given with its conserved first and last residue. D genes are given only for firm matches. Rows give clone size only sometimes, using once, few, many, or a class for an expanded clone.

-	TRBV4-1	-	TRBJ1-5	TGCGCCAGCAGCCAAGAAGATTTGTCAAATCAGCCCCAGCATTTT	CASSQEDLSNQPQHF
-	TRBV12-3/TRBV12-4	-	TRBJ1-1	TGTGCCAGCAGTTTGAGTCGTTCCGGCACTGAAGCTTTCTTT	CASSLSRSGTEAFF
-	TRBV6-1	-	TRBJ2-7	TGTGCCAGCAGTGGCTCTCTGAGAGGAGTTCCCTACGAGCAGTACTTC	CASSGSLRGVPYEQYF
TRBD1	TRBV4-1	-	TRBJ2-7	TGCGCCAGCAGCGCCGGACAGGGGGACGACGAGCAGTACTTC	CASSAGQGDDEQYF
TRBD2	TRBV5-1	few	TRBJ2-7	TGCGCCAGCAGCACATCCGGGACTAGCTACGAGCAGTACTTC	CASSTSGTSYEQYF
-	TRBV4-1	few	TRBJ2-7	TGCGCCAGCAGCCACGGAACTAGCCGTCTCTCCTACGAGCAGTACTTC	CASSHGTSRLSYEQYF
-	TRBV20-1	-	TRBJ1-2	TGCAGTGCTCCCCGACAGCTCTCTAACTATGGCTACACCTTC	CSAPRQLSNYGYTF
-	TRBV20-1	few	TRBJ1-1	TGCAGTGCCCGCTGGGCGGATCTGGACACTGAAGCTTTCTTT	CSARWADLDTEAFF
-	TRBV20-1	few	TRBJ2-1	TGCAGTGCTCGCCGACAGTACAATGAGCAGTTCTTC	CSARRQYNEQFF
-	TRBV7-2	-	TRBJ2-2	TGTGCCAGTGGGCAGGGACACACCGGGGAGCTGTTTTTT	CASGQGHTGELFF
-	TRBV14	-	TRBJ2-5	TGTGCCAGCAGCCAAGAGACAGAGGGGACCCAGTACTTC	CASSQETEGTQYF
-	TRBV6-6	-	TRBJ1-4	TGTGCCAGCAGTCCCTTCGAGAGCTCTGATGAAAAACTGTTTTTT	CASSPFESSDEKLFF
-	TRBV7-2	-	TRBJ2-6	TGTGCCAGCAGCTTACGTGGGGCCAACGTCCTGACTTTC	CASSLRGANVLTF
-	TRBV12-3/TRBV12-4	-	TRBJ2-1	TGTGCCAGCAGTCCCCATAGGACCGGGACCCGCTCCTACAATGAGCAGTTCTTC	CASSPHRTGTRSYNEQFF
-	TRBV10-3	-	TRBJ2-1	TGTGCCATCAGTGATCCCGCGGGGAGGAGGAGCTCCTACAATGAGCAGTTCTTC	CAISDPAGRRSSYNEQFF
-	TRBV7-2	-	TRBJ1-2	TGTGCCAGCGAGGGGGTGGACTATGGCTACACCTTC	CASEGVDYGYTF
-	TRBV5-1	few	TRBJ2-1	TGCGCCAGCAGCCACTTAAGCAATGAGCAGTTCTTC	CASSHLSNEQFF
TRBD1	TRBV14	many	TRBJ2-7	TGCGCCAGCAGCCAAGGACAGGGGGCCTACGAGCAGTACTTC	CASSQGQGAYEQYF
-	TRBV12-3/TRBV12-4	-	TRBJ1-1	TGTGCCAGCAGTTTCGGCGCCACTGAAGCTTTCTTT	CASSFGATEAFF
-	TRBV7-2	-	TRBJ2-7	TGTGCCAGCAGCTCCCAGGGAGGCTCCTACGAGCAGTACTTC	CASSSQGGSYEQYF
-	TRBV25-1	-	TRBJ1-3	TGTACCAGCAGTAGCAGGGTCTCTGGAAACACCATATATTTT	CTSSSRVSGNTIYF
TRBD1	TRBV14	-	TRBJ1-2	TGTGCCAGCAGGCTACAGGGGAACTATGGCTACACCTTC	CASRLQGNYGYTF
-	TRBV15	few	TRBJ1-1	TGTGCCACCAGCGTAAGGGACAACCTGAACACTGAAGCTTTCTTT	CATSVRDNLNTEAFF
-	TRBV12-5	-	TRBJ1-2	TGTGCTAGTGGTTTGGGACAGGCGCCTTTCTATGGCTACACCTTC	CASGLGQAPFYGYTF
TRBD1	TRBV12-3/TRBV12-4	few	TRBJ2-3	TGTGCCAGCAGTTTAGTACCGAGGGGACAGGGGCGTATGGATACGCAGTATTTT	CASSLVPRGQGRMDTQYF
TRBD1	TRBV7-9	many	TRBJ2-5	TGTGCCAGCAGCGTAAGGACAGGGGTAAAAGAGACCCAGTACTTC	CASSVRTGVKETQYF
-	TRBV27	few	TRBJ2-7	TGTGCCAGCAGTCGAAACCGACCGGACGGGTCCTACGAGCAGTACTTC	CASSRNRPDGSYEQYF
-	TRBV12-3/TRBV12-4	-	TRBJ1-6	TGTGCCAGCAGGGATAATAATTCACCCCTCCACTTT	CASRDNNSPLHF
-	TRBV5-1	few	TRBJ1-1	TGCGCCAGCAGCCAGGATGTCGACGCTGAAGCTTTCTTT	CASSQDVDAEAFF
TRBD1	TRBV20-1	few	TRBJ2-7	TGCAGTGCTAGATATCAGAGGACAGGGGGCTCTAGGGGGGAGCAGTACTTC	CSARYQRTGGSRGEQYF
TRBD1	TRBV7-2	-	TRBJ1-2	TGTGCCAGCAGCCTCGGGGGGTCCGACAGGGCCTATGGCTACACCTTC	CASSLGGSDRAYGYTF
TRBD1	TRBV29-1	few	TRBJ2-4	TGCAGCGTTGAAGATCTTCACGCGGGACAGGGGGTTCCCAAAAACATTCAGTACTTC	CSVEDLHAGQGVPKNIQYF
-	TRBV27	-	TRBJ1-2	TGTGCCAGCAGTTTATGGGCAGGGGAGAGCTACACCTTC	CASSLWAGESYTF
TRBD1	TRBV15	once	TRBJ1-2	TGTGCCATCAGCAGAGGTGAGGGACAGGAGGCTGGCTACACCTTC	CAISRGEGQEAGYTF
-	TRBV18	-	TRBJ1-2	TGTGCCAGCTCACCACCCGGCAGGGCCCCTAACTATGGCTACACCTTC	CASSPPGRAPNYGYTF
-	TRBV5-1	-	TRBJ2-5	TGCGCCAGCAGCTTAGGTTTCGCGGAGACCCAGTACTTC	CASSLGFAETQYF
-	TRBV5-6	-	TRBJ2-3	TGTGCCAGCAGTGTCGGATCGGGGAACCGACCAGATACGCAGTATTTT	CASSVGSGNRPDTQYF
-	TRBV20-1	few	TRBJ2-6	TGCAGTCCCCACTCTGGGGCCAACGTCCTGACTTTC	CSPHSGANVLTF
TRBD2	TRBV20-1	-	TRBJ2-5	TGCAGTGCTCCTCGTGTAGTAGGACTAGCGGGGTCTCTCCAAGAGACCCAGTACTTC	CSAPRVVGLAGSLQETQYF
TRBD1	TRBV20-1	-	TRBJ2-3	TGCAGGGCTCAACAGGGGCCGGATACGCAGTATTTT	CRAQQGPDTQYF
-	TRBV5-1	few	TRBJ2-3	TGCACCAGCAGCTTGGAGGACAAACTCACAGATACGCAGTATTTT	CTSSLEDKLTDTQYF
-	TRBV11-3	-	TRBJ2-1	TGTGCCAGCAGCCGCAGTGCGCCTTACAGTGAGCAGTTCTTC	CASSRSAPYSEQFF
TRBD1	TRBV29-1	few	TRBJ2-1	TGCAGCGCGATAGGTCAGGGGGCGGAAAATGAGCAGTTCTTC	CSAIGQGAENEQFF
-	TRBV12-3/TRBV12-4	few	TRBJ2-1	TGTGCCAGCAGTTTCAGGGTTCCGACCTACAATGAGCAGTTCTTC	CASSFRVPTYNEQFF
-	TRBV29-1	-	TRBJ2-1	TGCAGCGTTGACAGGAGAAACTACAATGAGCAGTTCTTC	CSVDRRNYNEQFF
TRBD1	TRBV6-5	-	TRBJ1-1	TGTGCCAGCAGTGGCCCGACAGGGGTGAACACTGAAGCTTTCTTT	CASSGPTGVNTEAFF
TRBD1	TRBV20-1	-	TRBJ2-3	TGCAGTGCAACCCCGGGACAGGGGGGCACAGATACGCAGTATTTT	CSATPGQGGTDTQYF
TRBD2	TRBV7-9	few	TRBJ2-3	TGTGCCAGCAGTCGGACTAGCGGGGGGGCCGGCACAGATACGCAGTATTTT	CASSRTSGGAGTDTQYF